The entry below describes one TCR beta chain. Trimming at V came to 7 bases and at J to 3 bases, leaving 7 bases not matched to a gene. This CDR3 has 14 residues. Germline-derived CDR1 and CDR2 are MNHEY and SVGAGI. Genomic DNA for TCR beta libraries, roughly 2.1 micrograms, came from cryopreserved PBMCs. The sample comes from a study of cytotoxic CD8 clonotypes in ibrutinib-treated CLL. Across the whole study: On average, each sample had approximately 260,000 productive templates and roughly 95,000 productive rearrangements.

Measured with immunoSEQ multiplex PCR; TCRdb has only the in-frame clones, and not every one. The sample has 250,000 to 350,000 clones, around 76% seen once; the top ten hold roughly 5%. This TCR was recovered from a human donor with chronic lymphocytic leukemia. The gene calls are TRBV6-5 and TRBJ1-2; 8 bases line up with TRBD1. The starting material was PBMCs, obtained at disease progression, from a patient treated with ibrutinib. CDR3 nucleotide sequence: TGTGCCAGCAACGGACAGGGCGGTCACTATGGCTACACCTTC. The encoded protein is CASNGQGGHYGYTF.